The subject of this entry is one T cell receptor beta chain. This entry is derived from a study of OX40 agonist ivuxolimab in advanced cancers. Study in general: Patients were dosed intravenously with ivuxolimab at 0.01 to 10 mg/kg every 2 weeks.

Autoimmune disease history or systemic immunosuppression disqualified patients. Only in-frame clones appear in the TCRdb table, and some are missing; sequencing was by immunoSEQ multiplex PCR. The sample lists 50,000 to 75,000 clones, 85% to 90% occurring once. The receptor comes from an adult with an advanced solid tumor such as melanoma, head and neck, liver or kidney cancer. This sample comprised CD4+ or CD8+ T cells sorted from blood, obtained in a trial of the OX40 agonist ivuxolimab.

CDR3: CASSSRTDPYEQYF. The CDR3 nucleotides read TGTGCCAGCAGTTCCCGGACGGACCCCTACGAGCAGTACTTC. The chain couples TRBV27 to TRBJ2-7, with D unresolved. Trimming shortened V by 4 bases and J by 2 bases, and 12 bases separated the two germline ends. The CDR3 runs to 14 residues. The germline CDR1 and CDR2 sequences are MNHEY and SMNVEV (reference sequence).